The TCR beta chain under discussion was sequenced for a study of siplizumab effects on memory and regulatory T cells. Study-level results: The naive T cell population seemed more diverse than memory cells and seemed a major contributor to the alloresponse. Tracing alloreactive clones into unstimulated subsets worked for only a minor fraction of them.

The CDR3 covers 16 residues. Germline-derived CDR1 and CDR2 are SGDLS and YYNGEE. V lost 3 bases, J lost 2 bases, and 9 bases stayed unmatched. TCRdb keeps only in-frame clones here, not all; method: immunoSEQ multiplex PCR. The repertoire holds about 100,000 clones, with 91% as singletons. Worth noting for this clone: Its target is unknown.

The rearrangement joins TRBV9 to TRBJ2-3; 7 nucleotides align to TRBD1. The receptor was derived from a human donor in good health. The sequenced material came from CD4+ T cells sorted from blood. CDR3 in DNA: TGTGCCAGCAGCGCAAGGACAGGACCCCCCACAGATACGCAGTATTTT. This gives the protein CASSARTGPPTDTQYF.